The source of this TCR beta chain is a study of blood T cell repertoires in COVID-19. Study in general: Whether acute or convalescent, the COVID-19 samples came from the United States, Italy and Spain. T cells, B-cell-depleted T cells, or PBMCs supplied cDNA or gDNA.

Original handling: Cell counts per sample came from amplifying reference gene primers. The protocol was immunoSEQ multiplex PCR, while the TCRdb copy is restricted to in-frame clones and leaves out a portion. V and J calls plus clone size are reproduced from that table; the DNA served to infer D and trimming. The profile shows 200,000 to 250,000 clones, around 86% of them singletons. CDR1 is MNHEY, CDR2 SVGAGI, per germline. Unmatched junction bases numbered 7, after V lost 6 bases and J lost 6 bases. The length of the CDR3 is 13 residues. The receptor was derived from a man in his 60s who had recovered from COVID-19. The sample taken for sequencing was peripheral blood. This chain joins TRBV6-5 and TRBJ2-7; TRBD1 agrees at 8 bases. CDR3 sequence reads: CASRTDRAGEQYF. The CDR3 region has the DNA TGTGCCAGCAGGACGGACAGGGCGGGCGAGCAGTACTTC.